This TCR beta chain was found in a study of shared clonotypes between healthy human individuals. Germline assignment: CDR1 MNHNS and CDR2 SASEGT. V was pared by 7 bases and J by 0 bases, with 6 bases of the junction left unmatched. CDR3 length: 15 amino acids. Unsorted samples relied on tens of millions of PBMCs, which served as the source of genomic DNA. The repertoire was sequenced with immunoSEQ multiplex PCR; TCRdb's copy has only in-frame clones and lacks some. This sample has about 470,000 clones, with 70% to 80% found just once. This chain uses TRBV6-1 with TRBJ1-5; 7 positions match TRBD1. The sequenced sample consisted of PBMCs. This sequence originates from a woman aged 40-49 years in good health. Some clones in this sample may be carry-over from other donors' samples. Here the CDR3 reads CASKRDRNSNQPQHF. As DNA, the CDR3 is TGTGCCAGCAAGCGGGACAGAAATAGCAATCAGCCCCAGCATTTT.